This TCR beta chain was identified in a study of regulatory T cells in long-lasting Graves disease. Time point noted: newly diagnosed GD, antithyroid drugs for less than 3 months. RNA from PBMCs was the source of the TCR library. The authors drew approximately 9 milliliters of peripheral blood into EDTA tubes. V lost 0 bases and J 4 bases, leaving 7 bases between the germline ends. CDR1 and CDR2 (germline): LNHNV, YYDKDF (reference sequence). This CDR3 has 14 amino acids. To note about this clonotype: Its antigen is unknown.

Building of the TCR beta libraries involved iRepertoire HTBI primers and Arm-PCR of CDR3 regions. MiXCR, applied by TCRdb to the multiplex PCR reads, yields one record per CDR3 protein. The sample contains 400,000 to 500,000 distinct CDR3 sequences, about 15% of which appear only once. Overall study results and limits: Possibly, accuracy suffered from the small sample size. Blood alone, not thyroid tissue, was studied.

This sample was also put to use in a study of T cells in Graves' hyperthyroidism and ophthalmopathy. From that report: Primed by the HTBI set, a first-round RT-PCR was run on the TCR CDR3.

This TCR was sampled from a woman in her 40s with Graves disease. The chain carries TRBV15 and TRBJ2-1; D gene unclear. This specimen consisted of peripheral blood mononuclear cells (PBMCs), obtained at new diagnosis, from a patient treated with antithyroid drugs. The CDR3 nucleotides are TGTGCCACCAGCAGAGATCAACAGTACAATGAGCAGTTCTTC. Residues: CATSRDQQYNEQFF. The variable domain in full, with the rest retrieved from reference TRBV15 and TRBJ2-1, is DAMVIQNPRYQVTQFGKPVTLSCSQTLNHNVMYWYQQKSSQAPKLLFHYYDKDFNNEADTPDNFQSRRPNTSFCFLDIRSPGLGDTAMYLCATSRDQQYNEQFFGPGTRLTVL.